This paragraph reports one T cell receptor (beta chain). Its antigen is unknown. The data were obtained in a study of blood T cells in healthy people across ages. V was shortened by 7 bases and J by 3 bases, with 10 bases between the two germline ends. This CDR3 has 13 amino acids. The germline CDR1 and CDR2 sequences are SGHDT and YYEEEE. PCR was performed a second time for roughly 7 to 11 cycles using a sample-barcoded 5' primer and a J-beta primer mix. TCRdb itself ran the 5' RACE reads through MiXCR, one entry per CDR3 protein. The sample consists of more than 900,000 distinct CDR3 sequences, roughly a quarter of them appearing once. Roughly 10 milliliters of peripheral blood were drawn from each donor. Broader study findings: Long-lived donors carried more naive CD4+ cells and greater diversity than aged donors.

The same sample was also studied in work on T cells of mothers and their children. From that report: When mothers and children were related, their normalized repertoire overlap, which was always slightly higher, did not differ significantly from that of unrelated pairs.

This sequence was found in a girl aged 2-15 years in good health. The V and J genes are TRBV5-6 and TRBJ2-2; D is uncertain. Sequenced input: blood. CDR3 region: CASLGQYTGELFF. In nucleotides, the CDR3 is TGTGCCAGCCTCGGGCAGTACACCGGGGAGCTGTTTTTT.